This TCR beta chain was sequenced during a study of cytomegalovirus exposure and HLA in healthy donors. Study-level results: Published work reported that the classifier diagnosed cytomegalovirus status with high specificity and sensitivity. The productive fraction for most TCR beta V segments was about 87% or about 30% in an earlier analysis. The study recorded 150 to 200 TCR beta chains that were cytomegalovirus-associated.

PCR involved 60 Vbeta and 13 Jbeta primers. Libraries were prepared by immunoSEQ multiplex PCR; TCRdb keeps only in-frame clonotypes and omits some of them. The sample lists roughly 140,000 clones; 70% to 80% were seen once. Germline lookup yields CDR1 SGHNT and CDR2 YENEEA. The CDR3 totals 12 residues. V gave up 4 bases and J gave up 5 bases, with 5 bases separating them. This clone appeared a single time. Antigen specificity is unknown. V usage is TRBV11-3 and J usage is TRBJ2-2, with D unresolved. The sequenced sample was PBMCs. The origin of this receptor is a man in his fifties in good health and CMV-seropositive. Here the CDR3 DNA reads TGTGCCAGCAGCTCGCGTACCGGGGAGCTGTTTTTT. Protein: CASSSRTGELFF.